These T cell receptor beta chains were read from a single sample in a study of blood T cell repertoires in COVID-19. Profiled with immunoSEQ multiplex PCR; TCRdb holds only in-frame clones, not every one. The top ten clones hold less than 15% of a sample with 25,000 to 30,000 clones, about 88% of them seen once. Sequencing input: peripheral blood. These receptor sequences come from a human donor in a cohort sampled during active COVID-19. The donor label of this sample is uncertain. CDR3s include the opening cysteine and the closing phenylalanine or tryptophan. Each record gives: J gene, V gene, D gene, clone size, CDR3 protein, CDR3 DNA. The D gene is left open where the match is weak. Rows may omit the clone size; those that give it use once, few, many or a size class.

TRBJ1-1 | TRBV5-1 | TRBD1 | - | CASTFTGGGTEAFF | TGCGCCAGCACATTTACAGGGGGTGGGACTGAAGCTTTCTTT
TRBJ1-2 | TRBV30 | - | - | CAWRRPGNYGYTF | TGTGCCTGGAGACGCCCGGGTAACTATGGCTACACCTTC
TRBJ1-3 | TRBV28 | - | - | CASTSNQGMYGNTIYF | TGTGCCAGCACCTCAAACCAGGGGATGTATGGAAACACCATATATTTT
TRBJ2-1 | TRBV5-1 | TRBD2 | once | CASSLGAGATNEQFF | TGCGCCAGCAGCTTGGGAGCGGGAGCGACCAATGAGCAGTTCTTC
TRBJ2-5 | TRBV24-1 | TRBD1 | - | CATSDPGQAQETQYF | TGTGCCACCAGTGATCCGGGACAGGCCCAAGAGACCCAGTACTTC
TRBJ2-2 | TRBV12-3/TRBV12-4 | - | - | CASRRTGELFF | TGTGCCAGCCGGAGGACCGGGGAGCTGTTTTTT
TRBJ2-1 | TRBV6-4 | TRBD2 | - | CASSDSNTGLPNNEQFF | TGTGCCAGCAGTGACTCGAATACGGGACTACCCAACAATGAGCAGTTCTTC
TRBJ2-7 | TRBV2 | TRBD1 | - | CASTQGTGGYEQYF | TGTGCCAGCACCCAGGGGACAGGGGGCTACGAGCAGTACTTC
TRBJ2-7 | TRBV11-3 | TRBD1 | - | CASSLVSGGAGEQYF | TGTGCCAGCAGCTTAGTTTCAGGGGGCGCGGGCGAGCAGTACTTC
TRBJ1-4 | TRBV2 | TRBD1 | - | CASSSRDRGEKLFF | TGTGCCAGCAGTAGCCGGGACAGGGGAGAAAAACTGTTTTTT
TRBJ2-7 | TRBV28 | TRBD2 | - | CASTPGGWRGEQYF | TGTGCCAGCACCCCGGGCGGCTGGCGGGGGGAGCAGTACTTC
TRBJ2-3 | TRBV6-1 | - | - | CASSEGLVPTDTQYF | TGTGCCAGCAGTGAGGGCCTCGTACCGACAGATACGCAGTATTTT
TRBJ1-1 | TRBV29-1 | - | - | CSVAGHQGGAFF | TGCAGCGTTGCGGGACACCAGGGAGGGGCTTTCTTT
TRBJ2-5 | TRBV15 | TRBD2 | - | CATSRPPGLAAYQETQYF | TGTGCCACCAGCAGACCACCGGGGCTAGCGGCTTACCAAGAGACCCAGTACTTC
TRBJ2-1 | TRBV9 | TRBD2 | - | CASSVGGAGDPRGAFF | TGTGCCAGCAGCGTAGGAGGTGCGGGGGACCCCCGAGGGGCGTTCTTC
TRBJ1-3 | TRBV4-1 | - | - | CASSQEAGWGNTIYF | TGCGCCAGCAGCCAAGAAGCCGGGTGGGGAAACACCATATATTTT
TRBJ2-7 | TRBV5-1 | - | - | CASSLRTGYEQYF | TGCGCCAGCAGCTTGCGGACTGGCTACGAGCAGTACTTC
TRBJ2-7 | TRBV6-5 | TRBD1 | - | CASRRTGGHEQYF | TGTGCCAGCCGCCGGACAGGGGGCCACGAGCAGTACTTC
TRBJ1-3 | TRBV3-1/TRBV3-2 | - | few | CASTSAGNTIYF | TGTGCCAGCACCTCTGCGGGAAACACCATATATTTT
TRBJ1-2 | TRBV2 | - | - | CASSVREDNYGYTF | TGTGCCAGCAGCGTGAGGGAGGATAACTATGGCTACACCTTC
TRBJ2-7 | TRBV2 | - | - | CASSNYYEQYF | TGTGCCAGCAGTAACTACTACGAGCAGTACTTC
TRBJ2-1 | TRBV7-6 | TRBD2 | - | CASSQVGAGAPFSYNEQFF | TGTGCCAGCAGCCAGGTTGGAGCGGGAGCCCCCTTCTCCTACAATGAGCAGTTCTTC
TRBJ2-5 | TRBV3-1/TRBV3-2 | TRBD2 | - | CASTRTSGRETQYF | TGTGCCAGCACCCGCACTAGCGGGAGAGAGACCCAGTACTTC
TRBJ2-1 | TRBV11-2 | TRBD2 | - | CASSYYPTSGSESEQFF | TGTGCCAGCAGCTATTACCCCACTAGCGGGAGTGAAAGTGAGCAGTTCTTC
TRBJ2-1 | TRBV5-4 | TRBD2 | once | CASSLAASGSMNEQFF | TGTGCCAGCAGCTTGGCCGCTAGCGGGAGTATGAATGAGCAGTTCTTC
TRBJ2-7 | TRBV5-6 | TRBD2 | - | CASSFRGPGGEQYF | TGTGCCAGCAGCTTCCGGGGTCCGGGGGGCGAGCAGTACTTC
TRBJ1-5 | TRBV6-5 | - | - | CASSYTRGRNQPQHF | TGTGCCAGCAGTTACACCAGGGGAAGGAATCAGCCCCAGCATTTT
TRBJ2-7 | TRBV21-1 | - | - | CASSKPGGTGGYEQYF | TGTGCCAGCAGCAAACCAGGGGGGACAGGGGGCTACGAGCAGTACTTC
TRBJ1-1 | TRBV5-1 | - | - | CASSSGQNTEAFF | TGCGCCAGCAGCTCGGGACAGAACACTGAAGCTTTCTTT
TRBJ2-1 | TRBV11-2 | - | - | CASSLAASSYNEQFF | TGTGCCAGCAGCTTAGCGGCTAGCTCCTACAATGAGCAGTTCTTC
TRBJ2-1 | TRBV5-4 | TRBD2 | - | CASSRTSGLADNEQFF | TGTGCCAGCAGCCGCACTTCGGGACTAGCGGACAATGAGCAGTTCTTC
TRBJ2-1 | TRBV4-1 | TRBD2 | - | CASSHGALAGFDEQFF | TGCGCCAGCAGCCACGGAGCACTAGCGGGATTTGATGAGCAGTTCTTC
TRBJ2-3 | TRBV6-5 | TRBD1 | - | CASSRGQVGTDTQYF | TGTGCCAGCAGTCGCGGACAGGTTGGCACAGATACGCAGTATTTT
TRBJ1-5 | TRBV6-5 | TRBD1 | - | CASSYSRGPNQPQHF | TGTGCCAGCAGTTACTCGAGGGGGCCGAATCAGCCCCAGCATTTT
TRBJ2-3 | TRBV3-1/TRBV3-2 | - | - | CASSPRGTDTQYF | TGTGCCAGCAGCCCAAGGGGGACAGATACGCAGTATTTT
TRBJ2-5 | TRBV29-1 | TRBD1 | - | CSGISDRQETQYF | TGCAGCGGGATCTCGGACAGGCAAGAGACCCAGTACTTC
TRBJ2-7 | TRBV27 | TRBD2 | few | CASSLSSGYEQYF | TGTGCCAGCAGTTTATCTAGCGGGTACGAGCAGTACTTC
TRBJ2-1 | TRBV19 | TRBD1 | - | CASSTDRGGYNEQFF | TGTGCCAGTAGTACCGACAGGGGAGGCTACAATGAGCAGTTCTTC
TRBJ2-2 | TRBV18 | - | - | CASSPLWGRNTGELFF | TGTGCCAGCTCACCACTGTGGGGGCGAAACACCGGGGAGCTGTTTTTT
TRBJ1-2 | TRBV5-5 | - | - | CASSLNRQGGYTF | TGTGCCAGCAGCTTGAACAGGCAGGGTGGCTACACCTTC
TRBJ1-2 | TRBV18 | - | - | CASSPLQGGTGYTF | TGTGCCAGCTCACCCCTGCAAGGAGGGACGGGCTACACCTTC
TRBJ2-6 | TRBV30 | - | - | CAWSSTRYRSGANVLTF | TGTGCCTGGAGTTCGACCCGGTACAGGTCTGGGGCCAACGTCCTGACTTTC
TRBJ1-2 | TRBV19 | - | - | CASSLQTTYGYTF | TGTGCCAGTAGCCTTCAAACCACATATGGCTACACCTTC
TRBJ2-5 | TRBV7-2 | TRBD2 | - | CASSLGLAGGAQETQYF | TGTGCCAGCAGCTTAGGACTAGCGGGAGGGGCTCAAGAGACCCAGTACTTC
TRBJ2-6 | TRBV19 | - | - | CASSTSTGANVLTF | TGTGCCAGTAGTACCAGTACTGGGGCCAACGTCCTGACTTTC
TRBJ1-1 | TRBV6-5 | - | - | CASSWGRETEAFF | TGTGCCAGCAGCTGGGGGAGGGAAACTGAAGCTTTCTTT
TRBJ2-2 | TRBV19 | TRBD1 | - | CASSVTGTGATGELFF | TGTGCCAGTAGTGTAACCGGGACAGGGGCCACCGGGGAGCTGTTTTTT
TRBJ2-7 | TRBV5-1 | TRBD2 | - | CASSAGPTSGSHEQYF | TGCGCCAGCAGCGCCGGTCCGACTAGCGGGAGCCACGAGCAGTACTTC